The clone carrying this TCR beta chain is deemed large. Its specificity is unknown. The assay was immunoSEQ multiplex PCR, and TCRdb's table has in-frame clones only and misses some. The sample has over 9,000 clones; around two thirds are singletons. The CDR3 covers 14 residues. V lost 6 bases and J lost 0, with 11 bases in between. The germline CDR1 and CDR2 sequences are SGHTA and FQGNSA. FACS sorted CD4+ or CD8+ T cells into CD45RA+ naive and CD45RO+ memory. This sample is drawn from a study of regulatory dendritic cells for organ transplantation. Study-level findings and limits: Memory CD8+ T cells were the most oligoclonal; naive cells were highly diverse.

Material: memory CD8+ T cells from blood. Stated subset: CD45RO+ memory T cells. The rearrangement links TRBV7-2 to TRBJ2-5; the D gene is possibly TRBD2 (6 bases). The clonotype originates from a human donor in good health. The CDR3 sequence: CASRPSEYQETQYF. CDR3 nucleotides: TGTGCCAGCAGACCTAGCGAGTACCAAGAGACCCAGTACTTC. Complete variable domain (other parts from reference TRBV7-2 and TRBJ2-5): GAGVSQSPSNKVTEKGKDVELRCDPISGHTALYWYRQSLGQGLEFLIYFQGNSAPDKSGLPSDRFSAERTGGSVSTLTIQRTQQEDSAVYLCASRPSEYQETQYFGPGTRLLVL.